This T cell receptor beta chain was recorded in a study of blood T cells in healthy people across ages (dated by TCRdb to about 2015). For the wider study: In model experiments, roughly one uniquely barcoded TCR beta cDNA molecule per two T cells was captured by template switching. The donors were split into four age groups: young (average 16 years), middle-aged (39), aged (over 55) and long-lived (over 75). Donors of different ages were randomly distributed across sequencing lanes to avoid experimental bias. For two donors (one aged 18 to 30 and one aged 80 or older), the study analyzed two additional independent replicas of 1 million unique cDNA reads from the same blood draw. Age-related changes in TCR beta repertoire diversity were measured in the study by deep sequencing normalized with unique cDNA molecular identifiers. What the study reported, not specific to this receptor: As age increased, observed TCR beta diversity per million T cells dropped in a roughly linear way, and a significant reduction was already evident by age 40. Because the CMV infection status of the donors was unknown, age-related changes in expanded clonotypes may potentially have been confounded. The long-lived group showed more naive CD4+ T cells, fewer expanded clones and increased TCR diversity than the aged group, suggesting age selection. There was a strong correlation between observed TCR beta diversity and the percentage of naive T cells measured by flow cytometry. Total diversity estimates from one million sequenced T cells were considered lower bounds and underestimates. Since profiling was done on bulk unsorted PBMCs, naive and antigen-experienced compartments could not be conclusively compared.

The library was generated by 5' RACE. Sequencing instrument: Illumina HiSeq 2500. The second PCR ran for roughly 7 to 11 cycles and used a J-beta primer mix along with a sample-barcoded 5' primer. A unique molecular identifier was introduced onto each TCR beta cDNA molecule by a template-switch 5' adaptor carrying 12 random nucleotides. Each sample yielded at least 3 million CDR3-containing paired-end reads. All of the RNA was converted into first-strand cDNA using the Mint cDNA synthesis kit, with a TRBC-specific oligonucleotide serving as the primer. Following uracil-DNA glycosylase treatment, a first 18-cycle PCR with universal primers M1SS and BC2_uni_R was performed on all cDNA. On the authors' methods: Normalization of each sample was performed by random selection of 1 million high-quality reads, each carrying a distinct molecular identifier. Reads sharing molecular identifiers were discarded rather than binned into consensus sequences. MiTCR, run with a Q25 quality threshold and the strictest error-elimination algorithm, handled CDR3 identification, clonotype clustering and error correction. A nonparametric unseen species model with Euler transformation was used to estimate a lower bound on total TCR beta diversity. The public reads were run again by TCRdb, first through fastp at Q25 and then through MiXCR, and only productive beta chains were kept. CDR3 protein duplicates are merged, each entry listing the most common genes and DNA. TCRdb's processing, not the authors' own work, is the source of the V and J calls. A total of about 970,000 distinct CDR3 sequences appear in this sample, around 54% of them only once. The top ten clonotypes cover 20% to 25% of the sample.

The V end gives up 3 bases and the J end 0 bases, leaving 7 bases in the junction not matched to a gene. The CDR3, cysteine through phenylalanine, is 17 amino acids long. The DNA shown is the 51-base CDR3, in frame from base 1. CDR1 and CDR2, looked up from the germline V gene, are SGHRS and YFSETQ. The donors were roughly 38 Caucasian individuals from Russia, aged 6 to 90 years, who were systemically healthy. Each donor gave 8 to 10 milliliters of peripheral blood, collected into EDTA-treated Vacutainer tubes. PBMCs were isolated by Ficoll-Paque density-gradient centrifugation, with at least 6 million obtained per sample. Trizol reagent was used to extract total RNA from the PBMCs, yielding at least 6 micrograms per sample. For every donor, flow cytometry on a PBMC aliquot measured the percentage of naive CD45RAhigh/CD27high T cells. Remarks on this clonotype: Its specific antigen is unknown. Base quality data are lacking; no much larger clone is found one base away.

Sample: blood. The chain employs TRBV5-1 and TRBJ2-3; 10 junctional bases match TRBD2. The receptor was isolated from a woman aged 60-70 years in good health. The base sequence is TGCGCCAGCAGCTACCGGACTAGCGGACTTAGCACAGATACGCAGTATTTT. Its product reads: CASSYRTSGLSTDTQYF.